The 19 T cell receptor beta chains presented below share a single source sample, sequenced in a study of blood T cell repertoires in COVID-19. Repertoires were generated with immunoSEQ multiplex PCR, while TCRdb's copy carries only in-frame clones and drops some. The repertoire holds approximately 210,000 clones, 80% to 90% seen once, with approximately 14% in the top ten. The source material was PBMCs or T cells enriched from blood (not recorded which). These TCRs come from a woman aged 50 to 65 with acute COVID-19.

The chain links TRBV19 to TRBJ1-6; TRBD1 matches at 9 bases. Trimming cost V 11 bases and J 7 bases; bases outside gene matches: 9. The CDR3 loop spans 14 amino acids. In germline, CDR1 is LNHDA, CDR2 SQIVND (reference sequence). The CDR3 DNA follows: TGTGCCGCGGAAGACAGGGGGAGCAATTCACCCCTCCACTTT. Translation gives CAAEDRGSNSPLHF.

In this sample, this clone turned up once. This chain uses TRBV18 with TRBJ2-7; D not certain. The CDR3 runs 14 residues. Trimming stripped 0 bases from V and 3 bases from J, with 9 bases between. Germline loops: CDR1 KGHSH, CDR2 LQKENI. CDR3 sequence (DNA): TGTGCCAGCTCACCACCGGCTAGAAACTACGAGCAGTACTTC. This encodes CASSPPARNYEQYF. The full variable domain, with the rest looked up from reference TRBV18 and TRBJ2-7, is NAGVMQNPRHLVRRRGQEARLRCSPMKGHSHVYWYRQLPEEGLKFMVYLQKENIIDESGMPKERFSAEFPKEGPSILRIQQVVRGDSAAYFCASSPPARNYEQYFGPGTRLTVT.

This chain connects TRBV6-6 to TRBJ2-1; tentative D call: TRBD1 (5 bases). The CDR3 totals 12 residues. Germline V gives CDR1 MNHNY, CDR2 SVGAGI (reference sequence). V lost 5 bases, J lost 4 bases, and 6 bases lay in between. The CDR3 loop is CASSRGYNEQFF. In DNA form, the CDR3 reads TGTGCCAGCAGTAGGGGTTACAATGAGCAGTTCTTC.

The V gene is TRBV29-1, the J gene TRBJ1-1; perhaps TRBD1 as D (5 bases). CDR1 SQVTM and CDR2 ANQGSEA come from the germline V gene. The V gene lost 7 bases and the J gene lost 4 bases, with 10 bases spanning the gap. The CDR3 length is 11 residues. CDR3 DNA sequence: TGCAGCGCTGGGGACTTCACTGAAGCTTTCTTT. As protein: CSAGDFTEAFF.

The rearrangement links TRBV7-9 to TRBJ1-2; 7 nucleotides match TRBD1. Unmatched junction bases numbered 2, after V lost 1 base and J lost 0 bases. The CDR3 sequence is 15 residues long. The germline CDR1 and CDR2 sequences are SEHNR and FQNEAQ (reference sequence). In DNA, the CDR3 is TGTGCCAGCAGCTTAGGACAGGGAGCTAACTATGGCTACACCTTC. It yields the protein CASSLGQGANYGYTF.

The chain employs TRBV5-5 and TRBJ2-2; tentatively, D is TRBD1 (6 bases). V lost 5 bases, J lost 8 bases, and 19 bases lay in between. The CDR3 contains 15 residues. Looked up from germline, CDR1 is SGHKS and CDR2 is YYEKEE (reference sequence). CDR3 nucleotides: TGTGCCAGCAGTTATACAGGGTACTCTAGGGGGGAGCTGTTTTTT. Encoded protein: CASSYTGYSRGELFF.

This clone appeared a few times. The chain has TRBV7-2 and TRBJ2-2, with TRBD2 matching 8 bases. The CDR3 sequence is 15 residues long. The V gene end was trimmed by 1 base and the J gene end by 5 bases; junction bases not matched to a gene: 3. CDR1 is SGHTA and CDR2 is FQGNSA in the germline V gene. The CDR3 loop is CASSLDLAGTGELFF. The CDR3 bases are TGTGCCAGCAGCTTAGACTTAGCGGGGACCGGGGAGCTGTTTTTT.

This clone was seen only once. The chain joins TRBV18 to TRBJ1-5; a possible D gene is TRBD1 (5 bases). Trimming left V 1 base short and J 4 bases short, with 8 bases between. Germline V gene data show CDR1 as KGHSH and CDR2 as LQKENI. The CDR3 runs 14 residues. The CDR3 loop is CASSPQGQNQPQHF. The CDR3 DNA sequence: TGTGCCAGCTCACCACAGGGGCAAAATCAGCCCCAGCATTTT.

V and J are TRBV4-1 and TRBJ2-2; the D gene is possibly TRBD1 (6 bases). V was pared by 0 bases and J by 1 base, with 9 bases between. Germline CDR1 MGHRA, CDR2 YSYEKL. This CDR3 comprises 16 residues. The CDR3 reads CASSQEGAGNTGELFF. In DNA form, the CDR3 reads TGCGCCAGCAGCCAAGAGGGGGCAGGGAACACCGGGGAGCTGTTTTTT.

This clone was seen a single time. The genes are TRBV28 and TRBJ1-2, with 9 bases fitting TRBD1. This CDR3 is 14 amino acids long. Germline CDR1 and CDR2: MDHEN and SYDVKM. The V gene end was trimmed by 10 bases and the J gene end by 3 bases; junction bases not matched to a gene: 9. CDR3 DNA: TGTGCCACCATTGGACAGGGGTTTGACTATGGCTACACCTTC. Protein: CATIGQGFDYGYTF.

V is TRBV28 and J is TRBJ1-4; D may be TRBD1 (6 bases). The V end was cut by 3 bases, the J end by 8 bases, with 16 bases between. CDR3 length: 15 amino acids. Germline values: CDR1 MDHEN, CDR2 SYDVKM. DNA of the CDR3: TGTGCCAGCAGTTTCCGGGGACACCCTTCGGAAAAACTGTTTTTT. Its protein product is CASSFRGHPSEKLFF.

Here the CDR3 reads CASSLEGGRVYEQYF. For the CDR3, the DNA is TGTGCCAGCAGCTTAGAGGGAGGGAGGGTGTACGAGCAGTACTTC. The chain is built from TRBV7-3 and TRBJ2-7, with TRBD2 identical over 7 bases. V shed 2 bases and J 4 bases; nucleotides not matched to a gene: 8. The CDR3 runs 15 residues. From germline, CDR1 is SGHTA and CDR2 FQGTGA.

CDR3 protein: CASSLPPKETQYF. CDR3 DNA: TGTGCCAGCAGCTTACCCCCTAAAGAGACCCAGTACTTC. V is TRBV7-9 and J is TRBJ2-5, with D unclear. This CDR3 is 13 amino acids long. Trimming left V 2 bases short and J 3 bases short, with 7 bases between. CDR1 is SEHNR, CDR2 FQNEAQ, per germline (reference sequence).

This chain uses TRBV5-1 with TRBJ2-3, with 11 bases fitting TRBD2. Germline values: CDR1 SGHRS, CDR2 YFSETQ. The V gene end was trimmed by 4 bases and the J gene end by 3 bases; junction bases not matched to a gene: 7. The CDR3 contains 16 residues. The chain's CDR3 is CASSRITSGRTDTQYF. CDR3 in DNA: TGCGCCAGCAGCCGCATAACTAGCGGGAGAACAGATACGCAGTATTTT. Using reference TRBV5-1 and TRBJ2-3 for the parts outside the CDR3, the full variable domain is KAGVTQTPRYLIKTRGQQVTLSCSPISGHRSVSWYQQTPGQGLQFLFEYFSETQRNKGNFPGRFSGRQFSNSRSEMNVSTLELGDSALYLCASSRITSGRTDTQYFGPGTRLTVL.

The rearrangement links TRBV9 to TRBJ1-1; D remains ambiguous. The germline V gene encodes CDR1 SGDLS and CDR2 YYNGEE. This CDR3 region has 14 residues. V gave up 3 bases and J gave up 1 base, with 10 bases separating them. CDR3 protein: CASSEQLSNTEAFF. CDR3 sequence (DNA): TGTGCCAGCAGCGAACAGCTTTCGAACACTGAAGCTTTCTTT. The full variable domain, its missing parts supplied by reference TRBV9 and TRBJ1-1, is DSGVTQTPKHLITATGQRVTLRCSPRSGDLSVYWYQQSLDQGLQFLIQYYNGEERAKGNILERFSAQQFPDLHSELNLSSLELGDSALYFCASSEQLSNTEAFFGQGTRLTVV.

The chain joins TRBV11-2 to TRBJ2-7; maybe TRBD1 (5 bases). The germline CDR1 and CDR2 sequences are SGHAT and FQNNGV. V lost 2 bases and J 3 bases, leaving 11 bases between the germline ends. The CDR3 runs 14 residues. Here the CDR3 reads CASSLFDSYYEQYF. CDR3 DNA sequence: TGTGCCAGCAGCTTATTCGACAGCTACTACGAGCAGTACTTC.

The rearrangement uses TRBV19 and TRBJ2-4; D is unclear. Germline lookup yields CDR1 LNHDA and CDR2 SQIVND (reference sequence). V gave up 1 base and J gave up 3 bases, with 16 bases separating them. The CDR3 consists of 17 residues. This CDR3 reads CASSIGWQFNHKNIQYF. The CDR3 bases are TGTGCCAGTAGTATAGGGTGGCAGTTTAATCACAAAAACATTCAGTACTTC.

This sequence joins TRBV7-2 and TRBJ1-5; D remains ambiguous. Germline V gives CDR1 SGHTA, CDR2 FQGNSA. V was pared by 1 base and J by 1 base, with 11 bases between. The CDR3 contains 16 residues. The CDR3 loop is CASSLVVGGSNQPQHF. The CDR3 nucleotides are TGTGCCAGCAGCTTAGTTGTAGGAGGGAGCAATCAGCCCCAGCATTTT.

Concerning this clone: At one of its ends the junction is not consistent with the germline gene, which may arise from a read error. The CDR3 region is CASSLRPGQGDTSYEQYF. The DNA for the CDR3 is TGTGCCAGCAGCCTACGTCCGGGACAGGGAGATACTTCCTACGAACAGTACTTC. V and J are TRBV3-1 (or the pseudogene TRBV3-2) and TRBJ2-7; 9 positions match TRBD1. The germline CDR1 and CDR2 sequences are LGHDT and YNNKEL (reference sequence). This CDR3 is 18 amino acids long.